Given below is one T cell receptor beta chain in context. Its antigen is still unknown. Germline assignment: CDR1 MGHRA and CDR2 YSYEKL. The CDR3 covers 14 residues. Losses at the gene ends were 2 bases for V and 5 bases for J; bases not matched to a gene: 2. PCR was performed using 60 Vbeta and 13 Jbeta primers. TCRdb keeps only in-frame clones here, not all; method: immunoSEQ multiplex PCR. This sample has 180,000 or so clones; 77% occur once, and the top ten carry more than 3%. This specimen comes from a study of cytomegalovirus exposure and HLA in healthy donors. Study-level information: From about 170 million T cells, an earlier analysis saw around 120 million unique TCR beta sequences. Around 80 million unique TCR sequences came from HLA-typed donors in an early release. Study-level results: The likely origin of a cluster of highly shared sequence variants was a sequencing artifact. Over 15,000 TCR beta sequences were associated with HLA alleles at 0.05 false discovery rate in a later analysis.

The specimen sequenced was PBMCs. The clonotype was recovered from a woman in her sixties or seventies in good health and CMV-seropositive. The chain combines TRBV4-1 with TRBJ1-2, with 10 bases aligning to TRBD1. The CDR3 bases are TGCGCCAGCAGCCAACGGGGACAGGGGTATGGCTACACCTTC. It codes for CASSQRGQGYGYTF.